This T cell receptor (beta chain) was sequenced for a study of blood T cell repertoires in COVID-19. About the research overall: From the United States, Italy and Spain came samples of acute and convalescent COVID-19.

Trimming cost V 3 bases and J 0 bases, with 10 bases left between them. Germline assignment: CDR1 SQVTM and CDR2 ANQGSEA. This CDR3 region has 14 residues. Authors' processing steps: Reference gene primers were amplified, and this amplification served to estimate nucleated cell counts. This table comes from immunoSEQ multiplex PCR, and its TCRdb copy is limited to in-frame clones, with some not included. For V, J and clone size, that table is used; D and trimming come from the DNA. The sample consists of 200,000 to 250,000 clones, about 88% of them appearing once. This chain connects TRBV29-1 to TRBJ2-3; possible D gene TRBD1, 6 bases. This clonotype was obtained from a man in his sixties with acute or convalescent COVID-19. Sequenced material: peripheral blood. The DNA for the CDR3 is TGCAGCGTTGACGGACAGCCGAGCACAGATACGCAGTATTTT. Encoded protein: CSVDGQPSTDTQYF.